These 30 T cell receptor beta chains originate from one sample sequenced in a study of OX40 agonist ivuxolimab in advanced cancers. Measured with immunoSEQ multiplex PCR; TCRdb has only the in-frame clones, and not every one. The sample records about 64,000 clones, about 87% being singletons. Sequenced material: CD4+ or CD8+ T cells sorted from blood, taken in a trial of the OX40 agonist ivuxolimab. The source is an adult with an advanced solid tumor such as melanoma, head and neck, liver or kidney cancer.

In DNA form, the CDR3 reads TGTGCCAGCAGAAGATCTAGCGGGCCCTACAATGAGCAGTTCTTC. This gives the protein CASRRSSGPYNEQFF. The chain carries TRBV2 and TRBJ2-1, with TRBD2 identical over 8 bases. Germline V CDR1 and CDR2: SNHLY, FYNNEI. The V segment lost 6 bases and the J segment 2 bases; nucleotides outside the gene matches: 6. This CDR3 has 15 amino acids.

V gene TRBV7-3 combines with J gene TRBJ2-1; 9 bases match TRBD2. Germline CDR1 is SGHTA and CDR2 is FQGTGA. The CDR3 loop spans 13 amino acids. V shed 2 bases and J 10 bases; nucleotides not matched to a gene: 3. CDR3 nucleotides: TGTGCCAGCAGCTTACGGACTAGCGAAGAGCAGTTCTTC. Translation: CASSLRTSEEQFF.

The CDR3: CASSPTGLAALRTQYF. CDR3 coding DNA: TGTGCCAGCAGTCCCACGGGACTAGCGGCTCTCAGGACCCAGTACTTC. The J gene is TRBJ2-5, the V gene TRBV28; the match to TRBD2 covers 11 bases. The CDR3 totals 16 residues. CDR1 and CDR2 (germline): MDHEN, SYDVKM. With V trimmed by 5 bases and J by 7 bases, 12 bases remained unmatched.

The chain carries TRBV5-1 and TRBJ2-2; D is perhaps TRBD2 (6 bases). Trimming removed 7 bases from V and 3 bases from J, with 16 bases in between. The germline CDR1 and CDR2 sequences are SGHRS and YFSETQ. The CDR3 has 15 amino acids. As DNA, the CDR3 is TGCGCCAGCGGGAACGGGGGAAGGCACACCGGGGAGCTGTTTTTT. Its translation: CASGNGGRHTGELFF.

Only one count was recorded for this clone. The chain uses TRBV11-2 and TRBJ2-3, with 11 bases that match TRBD2. Germline CDR1 is SGHAT and CDR2 is FQNNGV. The CDR3 consists of 18 residues. The J segment lost 3 bases and the V segment lost 6 bases, leaving 14 bases of the junction unmatched. The DNA for the CDR3 is TGTGCCAGCAGGCGCCGCACTAGCGGGAGCCTCCGTACAGATACGCAGTATTTT. It is translated as CASRRRTSGSLRTDTQYF.

The chain couples TRBV30 to TRBJ2-5, with D tentatively TRBD1 (5 bases). The V end was cut by 3 bases, the J end by 5 bases, with 16 bases between. From germline, CDR1 is GTSNPN and CDR2 SVGIG (reference sequence). The CDR3 has 14 amino acids. CDR3 loop: CAWRGAGIIETQYF. The CDR3 bases are TGTGCCTGGAGAGGGGCAGGGATAATCGAGACCCAGTACTTC.

This chain links TRBV10-3 with TRBJ1-6; D remains ambiguous. Between the trimmed V and J ends, which lost 6 bases and 7 bases, there was a span of 13 bases. CDR1 ENHRY and CDR2 SYGVKD come from the germline V gene. The CDR3 totals 14 residues. The CDR3 sequence: CAISPNSGNSPLHF. The CDR3, as DNA: TGTGCCATCAGCCCCAATTCAGGAAATTCACCCCTCCACTTT.

This chain uses TRBV6-1 with TRBJ2-7, with D unresolved. The CDR3 is 11 residues long. Germline CDR1 reads MNHNS; CDR2 reads SASEGT. Deletions cut 6 bases from V and 6 bases from J, with 9 bases between. In DNA form, the CDR3 reads TGTGCCAGCAGGGAGAGTAGCGAGCAGTACTTC. This sequence encodes CASRESSEQYF.

The chain links TRBV9 to TRBJ1-6; TRBD1 matches 8 bases. Trimming took 3 bases from V and 10 from J; bases not matched to a gene: 9. The CDR3 contains 15 residues. The germline CDR1 and CDR2 sequences are SGDLS and YYNGEE. In nucleotides, the CDR3 is TGTGCCAGCAGCGAGAGGACAGGGAGGTCCTCACCCCTCCACTTT. It encodes CASSERTGRSSPLHF.

The chain recombines TRBV2 with TRBJ1-5; D possibly corresponds to TRBD1 (6 bases). Deletions cut 7 bases from V and 2 bases from J, with 15 bases between. This CDR3 has 15 residues. Looked up from germline, CDR1 is SNHLY and CDR2 is FYNNEI. The CDR3 sequence is CASKDSTWGNQPQHF. The CDR3 region has the DNA TGTGCCAGCAAGGACAGCACTTGGGGCAATCAGCCCCAGCATTTT.

The gene calls are TRBV30 and TRBJ1-1; 7 bases are shared with TRBD1. Germline values: CDR1 GTSNPN, CDR2 SVGIG (reference sequence). The CDR3 covers 15 residues. After removal of 3 bases from V and 5 bases from J, the junction contained 12 bases not matched to a gene. CDR3 DNA sequence: TGTGCCTGGAGGGCATACCGGGACAGTCGGACTGAAGCTTTCTTT. It specifies CAWRAYRDSRTEAFF.

The chain joins TRBV18 to TRBJ1-5; D not resolved. V was clipped by 1 base and J by 0 bases, with 4 bases between them. The CDR3 sequence is 14 residues long. The germline V gene has CDR1 KGHSH and CDR2 LQKENI. This CDR3 reads CASSPRNSNQPQHF. The DNA for the CDR3 is TGTGCCAGCTCACCACGGAATAGCAATCAGCCCCAGCATTTT.

The chain is built from TRBV30 and TRBJ1-6; 7 nucleotides agree with TRBD1. Germline loops: CDR1 GTSNPN, CDR2 SVGIG (reference sequence). Trimming cost V 4 bases and J 11 bases; bases outside gene matches: 8. The CDR3 is 13 residues long. The DNA for the CDR3 is TGTGCCTGGAACAGGGGACGGCGGACACCCCTCCACTTT. Its translation: CAWNRGRRTPLHF.

This sequence joins TRBV7-3 and TRBJ2-7, with D possibly TRBD1 on 6 matching bases. Between the trimmed V and J ends, which lost 5 bases and 2 bases, there was a span of 13 bases. CDR3 length equals 14 residues. CDR1 and CDR2 from the germline V gene are SGHTA and FQGTGA. In nucleotides, the CDR3 is TGTGCCAGCAGCCCACAGGGATGGGCCTACGAGCAGTACTTC. Protein product: CASSPQGWAYEQYF.

This chain joins TRBV29-1 and TRBJ2-3, with a weak D call TRBD1 (6 bases). Germline V lookup: CDR1 SQVTM, CDR2 ANQGSEA. Trimming left V 4 bases short and J 1 base short, with 12 bases between. This CDR3 region has 14 residues. The CDR3 is CSVGGGSGTDTQYF. The CDR3 DNA reads TGCAGCGTTGGAGGGGGATCTGGCACAGATACGCAGTATTTT.

This rearrangement joins TRBV9 to TRBJ1-5; 9 bases are shared with TRBD1. Germline V CDR1 and CDR2: SGDLS, YYNGEE. The CDR3 contains 15 residues. Trimming cost V 2 bases and J 4 bases; bases outside gene matches: 4. CDR3 loop: CASSVGQGRNQPQHF. CDR3 coding DNA: TGTGCCAGCAGCGTCGGACAGGGGCGGAATCAGCCCCAGCATTTT. Full variable domain (rest looked up from reference TRBV9 and TRBJ1-5): DSGVTQTPKHLITATGQRVTLRCSPRSGDLSVYWYQQSLDQGLQFLIQYYNGEERAKGNILERFSAQQFPDLHSELNLSSLELGDSALYFCASSVGQGRNQPQHFGDGTRLSIL.

The genes are TRBV16 and TRBJ1-5; D gene uncertain. This CDR3 is built from 14 residues. V was pared by 5 bases and J by 2 bases, with 10 bases between. Germline values: CDR1 KGHSY, CDR2 FQNENV. CDR3 protein: CASSYTFGNQPQHF. The CDR3 nucleotides are TGTGCCAGCAGCTATACTTTTGGCAATCAGCCCCAGCATTTT.

The genes are TRBV2 and TRBJ2-1, with 9 bases identical to TRBD2. Per the germline V gene, CDR1 is SNHLY and CDR2 is FYNNEI. This CDR3 has 13 amino acids. Trimming removed 8 bases from V and 7 bases from J; junction bases left unmatched: 6. DNA for the CDR3: TGTGCCAGCTATGCGGGAGGGTTTAATGAGCAGTTCTTC. As protein: CASYAGGFNEQFF.

This clone appeared once. This chain connects TRBV15 to TRBJ2-3, with D tentatively TRBD1 or TRBD2 (6 bases each). The CDR3 length is 16 residues. V lost 5 bases to trimming and J lost 4 bases, with 19 bases between them. Germline V gene lookup returns CDR1 LNHNV and CDR2 YYDKDF (reference sequence). CDR3: CATSLRWGARADTQYF. The CDR3 coding sequence is TGTGCCACCAGCCTCAGGTGGGGGGCGCGGGCAGATACGCAGTATTTT.

J is TRBJ1-5 and V is TRBV30; 8 bases agree with TRBD1. The CDR3 runs 13 residues. In germline, CDR1 is GTSNPN, CDR2 SVGIG (reference sequence). After removal of 3 bases from V and 2 bases from J, the junction contained 0 bases not matched to a gene. In nucleotides, the CDR3 is TGTGCCTGGAGGGGACAGGGCAATCAGCCCCAGCATTTT. Amino acid sequence: CAWRGQGNQPQHF.

The chain combines TRBV2 with TRBJ1-5; no firm D call. The CDR3 has 15 residues. Germline-derived CDR1 and CDR2 are SNHLY and FYNNEI. Trimming took off 1 base at V and 3 bases at J, with 10 bases between the two ends. CDR3 nucleotide sequence: TGTGCCAGCAGTGAAGATGGGCATTACAATCAGCCCCAGCATTTT. It codes for CASSEDGHYNQPQHF.

Only a few counts were recorded for this clone. The chain has TRBV19 and TRBJ2-5; D may be TRBD2 (6 bases). In germline, CDR1 is LNHDA, CDR2 SQIVND (reference sequence). The V end lost 3 bases, the J end lost 1 base, and 9 bases lay between the germline ends. This CDR3 comprises 14 residues. The CDR3 DNA is TGTGCCAGTAGTATTGGGAGGTTCCAAGAGACCCAGTACTTC. It yields the protein CASSIGRFQETQYF.

The chain combines TRBV18 with TRBJ2-1; D might be TRBD1 or TRBD2, each matching 5 bases. The CDR3 length is 13 residues. V lost 2 bases, J lost 9 bases, and 11 bases lay in between. Germline V gene data show CDR1 as KGHSH and CDR2 as LQKENI. The CDR3 DNA reads as TGTGCCAGCTCACCAGGTCCAGGGAGTGAGCAGTTCTTC. This sequence encodes CASSPGPGSEQFF.

V and J are TRBV5-1 and TRBJ2-2, with D unclear. CDR3 length: 15 amino acids. Looked up from germline, CDR1 is SGHRS and CDR2 is YFSETQ. V was trimmed by 5 bases and J by 5 bases, leaving 16 bases between them. The CDR3 reads CASRKVELGTGELFF. In DNA, the CDR3 is TGCGCCAGCAGAAAGGTCGAACTGGGGACCGGGGAGCTGTTTTTT.

The rearrangement joins TRBV29-1 to TRBJ2-3; possible D gene TRBD2, 6 bases. The germline CDR1 and CDR2 sequences are SQVTM and ANQGSEA. Deletions cut 3 bases from V and 9 bases from J, with 13 bases between. The CDR3 totals 12 residues. For the CDR3, the DNA is TGCAGCGTTGAGCCCGGGGGTGGGACGCAGTATTTT. Its translation is CSVEPGGGTQYF.

This rearrangement joins TRBV18 to TRBJ2-1; D gene uncertain. CDR1 and CDR2 (germline): KGHSH, LQKENI. This CDR3 comprises 14 residues. Trimming shortened V by 10 bases and J by 5 bases, and 18 bases separated the two germline ends. The CDR3 region has the DNA TGTGCCACCACACTCACCCCACAGAACAATGAGCAGTTCTTC. This translates into CATTLTPQNNEQFF.

The chain joins TRBV9 to TRBJ1-2, with 9 bases lining up with TRBD1. The CDR3 is 13 residues long. The trim removed 3 bases at V and 7 bases at J, leaving 4 bases unmatched. Germline-derived CDR1 and CDR2 are SGDLS and YYNGEE. This CDR3 is CASSAGTGIGYTF. The CDR3 DNA is TGTGCCAGCAGCGCTGGGACAGGGATTGGCTACACCTTC.

This chain links TRBV7-2 with TRBJ2-7; 10 positions match TRBD2. Unmatched junction bases numbered 5, after V lost 2 bases and J lost 4 bases. Per the germline V gene, CDR1 is SGHTA and CDR2 is FQGNSA. The CDR3 is 15 residues long. CDR3 sequence reads: CASSLSWTSGYEQYF. The DNA of the CDR3 is TGTGCCAGCAGCTTATCCTGGACTAGCGGTTACGAGCAGTACTTC.

V and J are TRBV6-1 and TRBJ2-5; D uncertain. The CDR3 covers 14 residues. The germline V gene has CDR1 MNHNS and CDR2 SASEGT. V was cut by 10 bases and J by 9 bases, with 24 bases left in between. CDR3 in amino acids: CANRPLLPGFPQYF. In DNA, the CDR3 is TGTGCCAACCGCCCCCTCCTTCCCGGTTTCCCCCAGTACTTC.

V usage is TRBV6-6 and J usage is TRBJ2-5; D remains ambiguous. The CDR3 spans 13 residues. V was trimmed by 3 bases and J by 4 bases, leaving 9 bases between them. CDR1 and CDR2 (germline): MNHNY, SVGAGI (reference sequence). CDR3 DNA sequence: TGTGCCAGCAGTTATCCCGGGCTAGAGACCCAGTACTTC. It translates to CASSYPGLETQYF.